This T cell receptor beta chain was profiled in a study of cytomegalovirus exposure and HLA in healthy donors. Study results and limitations: By a later analysis, the bulk of CMV-associated TCR beta chains appeared HLA-restricted. The study recorded 160 or so TCR beta chains that were cytomegalovirus-associated. Sequencing depth across donors, presence/absence analyses assumed, was roughly uniform.

Primers included in the PCR were 60 Vbeta and 13 Jbeta primers. Sequencing was performed with immunoSEQ multiplex PCR; in TCRdb, only in-frame clones are kept and a portion is missing. The sample has some 220,000 clones, 70% to 90% seen once. V was shortened by 0 bases and J by 5 bases, with 9 bases between the two germline ends. The CDR3 is made up of 14 amino acids. Germline values: CDR1 SGHNT, CDR2 YYREEE (reference sequence). On this clone: What it binds is not known.

The TCR originated in a girl aged 2 to 9 in good health and CMV-seronegative. V usage is TRBV5-4 and J usage is TRBJ2-1, with D maybe TRBD2 (5 bases). Sequencing used PBMCs. CDR3 nucleotides: TGTGCCAGCAGCTTGGAAGCCGGGAACAATGAGCAGTTCTTC. This gives the protein CASSLEAGNNEQFF.